This note documents a single T cell receptor (beta chain) sequence. The data are from a study of blood T cell repertoires in COVID-19. Turning to the study itself: Donors in the United States, Italy and Spain gave samples during acute or convalescent COVID-19. In each case, the material was cDNA or gDNA derived from T cells, B-cell-depleted T cells, or PBMCs.

Study processing details: Researchers report that nucleated cell counts were estimated from reference gene primer amplification. The protocol was immunoSEQ multiplex PCR, while the TCRdb copy is restricted to in-frame clones and leaves out a portion. V, J and clone size derive from that table, while D and trimming were established from the DNA sequence. Among roughly 170,000 clones listed, 86% were seen once. From germline, CDR1 is SEHNR and CDR2 FQNEAQ (reference sequence). The CDR3 is 13 amino acids. Trimming pared 2 bases from V and 3 bases from J, leaving 7 bases between. The chain has TRBV7-9 and TRBJ1-1; D is ambiguous. This clonotype originated in a man aged 65 to 79 with active or convalescent COVID-19. The sequencing input was peripheral blood. CDR3 sequence: CASSLRQDTEAFF. The CDR3 region has the DNA TGTGCCAGCAGCTTACGGCAGGACACTGAAGCTTTCTTT.